This T cell receptor beta chain is from a study of T cells in Graves' hyperthyroidism and ophthalmopathy. Amplified regions were TCR beta CDR3 sequences from RNA transcripts. The HTBI primer set was used in a first-round RT-PCR of the TCR CDR3. TCRdb fed the multiplex PCR reads into MiXCR, producing one record per CDR3 protein. This sample carries about 350,000 distinct CDR3 sequences, 14% of them seen once, and the ten largest clones take about 22%. Researchers defined stable Graves' hyperthyroidism as no ophthalmopathy progression within 18 months. Patients aged 18 to 65 with hyperthyroidism were newly diagnosed, with duration under 2 months. The authors took PBMCs from roughly 9.7 ml fresh peripheral blood. From germline, CDR1 is SEHNR and CDR2 FQNEAQ (reference sequence). V was pared by 7 bases and J by 10 bases, with 7 bases of the junction left unmatched. CDR3 size: 12 residues. Notes on this clonotype: This sequence may be a read error, since a much larger clone differs from it by one base.

The sample taken for sequencing was blood. The rearrangement joins TRBV7-9 to TRBJ2-1; TRBD2 matches at 7 bases. The source is a woman in her 30s with Graves' hyperthyroidism. The CDR3 region has the DNA TGTGCCAGCACGACTAACGGGAGGGAGCAGTTCTTC. Translating it yields CASTTNGREQFF.